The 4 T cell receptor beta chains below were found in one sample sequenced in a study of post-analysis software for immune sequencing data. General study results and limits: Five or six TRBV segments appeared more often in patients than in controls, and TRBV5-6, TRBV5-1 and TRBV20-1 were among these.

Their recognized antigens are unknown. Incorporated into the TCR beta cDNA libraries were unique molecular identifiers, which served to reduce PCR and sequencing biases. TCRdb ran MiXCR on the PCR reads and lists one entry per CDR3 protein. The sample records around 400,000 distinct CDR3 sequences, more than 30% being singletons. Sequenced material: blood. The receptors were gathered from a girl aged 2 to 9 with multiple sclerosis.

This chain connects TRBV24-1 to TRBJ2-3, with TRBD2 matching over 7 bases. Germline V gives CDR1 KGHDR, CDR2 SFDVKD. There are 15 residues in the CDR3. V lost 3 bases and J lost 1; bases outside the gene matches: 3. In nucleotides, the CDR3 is TGTGCCACCAGTGATACCGCGGGGGGCACAGATACGCAGTATTTT. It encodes CATSDTAGGTDTQYF.

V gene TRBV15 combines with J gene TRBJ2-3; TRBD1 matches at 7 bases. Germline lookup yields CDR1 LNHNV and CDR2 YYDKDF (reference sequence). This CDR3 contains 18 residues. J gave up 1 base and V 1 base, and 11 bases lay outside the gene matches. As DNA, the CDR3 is TGTGCCACCAGCAGAGGAGTCGACAGGGACACCCGCACAGATACGCAGTATTTT. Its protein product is CATSRGVDRDTRTDTQYF.

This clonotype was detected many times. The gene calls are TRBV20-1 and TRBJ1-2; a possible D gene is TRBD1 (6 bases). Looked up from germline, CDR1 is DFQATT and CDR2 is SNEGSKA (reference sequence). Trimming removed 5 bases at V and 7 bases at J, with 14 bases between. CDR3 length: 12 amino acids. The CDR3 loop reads CSASRGDSGYTF. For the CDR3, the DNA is TGCAGTGCTTCAAGGGGGGATAGTGGCTACACCTTC.

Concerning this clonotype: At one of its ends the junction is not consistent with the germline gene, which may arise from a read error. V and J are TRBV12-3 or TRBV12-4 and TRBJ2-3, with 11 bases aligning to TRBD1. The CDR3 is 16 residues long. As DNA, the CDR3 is TGTGCCAGCAGCCGACTTCCGGGACAGGGGGGGGATATGCAGTATTTT. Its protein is CASSRLPGQGGDMQYF.